Here is one T cell receptor beta chain with its context. Germline CDR1 SGDLS, CDR2 YYNGEE. The V and J ends lost 6 bases and 1 base respectively, with 4 bases between them. The CDR3 sequence is 11 residues long. Sample treatment: oral pan-JAK inhibitor, 5-10 mg twice daily. Sequencing relied on a cDNA template that was reverse transcribed from extracted RNA. Profiling relied on immunoSEQ multiplex PCR, and the TCRdb table lists in-frame clones only, not all of them. This sample carries about 130,000 clones, 50% to 65% of them seen once, and the ten largest clones take roughly 15%. The data were taken from a study of CD8+ T cells in alopecia areata.

The clonotype originates from a human donor with alopecia areata. The J gene is TRBJ1-2, the V gene TRBV9; D remains ambiguous. Sequenced here: CD8+ T cells sorted from blood, sampled at week 4, from a patient treated with tofacitinib. The CDR3: CASTGNYGYTF. CDR3 DNA sequence: TGTGCCAGCACCGGTAACTATGGCTACACCTTC. The full variable domain, rest sourced from reference TRBV9 and TRBJ1-2, is DSGVTQTPKHLITATGQRVTLRCSPRSGDLSVYWYQQSLDQGLQFLIQYYNGEERAKGNILERFSAQQFPDLHSELNLSSLELGDSALYFCASTGNYGYTFGSGTRLTVV.